Listed below are T cell receptor beta chains from one sample, sequenced in a study of T cells in Graves' hyperthyroidism and ophthalmopathy. TCRdb re-derived calls from the multiplex PCR reads in MiXCR, one entry per CDR3 protein. The table records about 480,000 distinct CDR3 sequences, around 14% of them present only once. Sequencing was done on a sample of blood. The receptors shown here come from a woman in her late teens or twenties with Graves' hyperthyroidism. The CDR3 runs from the conserved cysteine through the conserved F or W. A D gene is named only where the DNA matches it firmly. Expanded clones are given a class, and other clones once, few, many or no size at all.

V	size	J	D	DNA	CDR3
TRBV10-3	many	TRBJ2-7	TRBD2	TGTGCCATCATTCCCCGGGACTCACTAGCGGGGCAGTACTTC	CAIIPRDSLAGQYF
TRBV11-2	.	TRBJ2-2	TRBD2	TGTGCCAGCAGCCCGACTAGCGGGAGGGAGCTGTTTTTT	CASSPTSGRELFF
TRBV20-1	.	TRBJ2-1	TRBD2	TGCAGTGCTAGCCCCCTTAGCGGGAGGCCCTACAATGAGCAGTTCTTC	CSASPLSGRPYNEQFF
TRBV9	many	TRBJ2-2	.	TGTGCCAGCAGCGTAGAGCCCCGACGGAACACCGGGGAGCTGTTTTTT	CASSVEPRRNTGELFF
TRBV12-3/TRBV12-4	.	TRBJ1-4	TRBD1	TGTGCCAGCAGTCCACGACAGGGTGTTAGTGATGGAAAACTGTTTTTT	CASSPRQGVSDGKLFF
TRBV19	many	TRBJ2-2	.	TGTGCCAGTAGTGGCCAGGTCAGTGGCACCGGGGAGCTGTTTTTT	CASSGQVSGTGELFF
TRBV7-9	many	TRBJ2-1	.	TGTGCCAGCAGCGAGGGAGCGGCCAATGAGCAGTTCTTC	CASSEGAANEQFF
TRBV5-4	.	TRBJ2-1	TRBD1	TGTGCCAGCAGCGCCACGGACAGGGGCGGATACAATGAGCAGTTCTTC	CASSATDRGGYNEQFF
TRBV19	.	TRBJ2-7	.	TGTGCCAGTAAATACGGACCTAGCTCCTACGAGCAGTACTTC	CASKYGPSSYEQYF
TRBV12-3/TRBV12-4	many	TRBJ2-2	.	TGTGCCAGCAGTTTACAGACGGACAACACCGGGGAGCTGTTTTTT	CASSLQTDNTGELFF
TRBV19	.	TRBJ1-2	TRBD1	TGTGCCACCACGACAGGGATCGACTATGGCTACACCTTC	CATTTGIDYGYTF
TRBV27	many	TRBJ1-1	TRBD1	TGTGCCAGCAGTTTAGCAGGGGGGACTGAAGCTTTCTTT	CASSLAGGTEAFF
TRBV5-1	many	TRBJ2-3	TRBD2	TGCGCCAGCAGCTCCGTGACGCGGGAGTTCGCAGATACGCAGTATTTT	CASSSVTREFADTQYF
TRBV24-1	.	TRBJ2-3	.	TGTGCCACCAGTGCTTATAGCACAGATACGCAGTATTTT	CATSAYSTDTQYF
TRBV12-3/TRBV12-4	many	TRBJ1-5	.	TGTGCCAGCACGGGGCAGGACGGTCAGCCCCAGCATTTT	CASTGQDGQPQHF
TRBV24-1	many	TRBJ1-2	.	TGTGCCACCAGTGATCCCGCAGACCCCCATCGTGGCTACACCTTC	CATSDPADPHRGYTF
TRBV12-3/TRBV12-4	.	TRBJ2-4	TRBD2	TGTGCCAGCAGCCGACTAGCGGGAGGCCCCAATCGGGAAAACATTCAGTACTTC	CASSRLAGGPNRENIQYF
TRBV3-1	.	TRBJ1-1	.	TGTGCCAGCAGCCCAACGGTTCAATACACTGAAGCTTTCTTT	CASSPTVQYTEAFF
TRBV2	many	TRBJ1-5	TRBD1	TGTGCCAGCAGTGAACGAGGGGGCAGGGCGGTCGGCAATCAGCCCCAGCATTTT	CASSERGGRAVGNQPQHF
TRBV10-3	.	TRBJ2-3	.	TGTGCCATCAGTGAATCTAGTTCTAGCGGCACAGATACGCAGTATTTT	CAISESSSSGTDTQYF
TRBV19	.	TRBJ1-2	.	TGTGCCAGTAATCGGGAAGTGGGGGACTATGGCTACACCTTC	CASNREVGDYGYTF
TRBV10-3	many	TRBJ2-1	TRBD2	TGTGCCATCAGCCTAGCGGGAGAAACGAATGAGCAGTTCTTC	CAISLAGETNEQFF